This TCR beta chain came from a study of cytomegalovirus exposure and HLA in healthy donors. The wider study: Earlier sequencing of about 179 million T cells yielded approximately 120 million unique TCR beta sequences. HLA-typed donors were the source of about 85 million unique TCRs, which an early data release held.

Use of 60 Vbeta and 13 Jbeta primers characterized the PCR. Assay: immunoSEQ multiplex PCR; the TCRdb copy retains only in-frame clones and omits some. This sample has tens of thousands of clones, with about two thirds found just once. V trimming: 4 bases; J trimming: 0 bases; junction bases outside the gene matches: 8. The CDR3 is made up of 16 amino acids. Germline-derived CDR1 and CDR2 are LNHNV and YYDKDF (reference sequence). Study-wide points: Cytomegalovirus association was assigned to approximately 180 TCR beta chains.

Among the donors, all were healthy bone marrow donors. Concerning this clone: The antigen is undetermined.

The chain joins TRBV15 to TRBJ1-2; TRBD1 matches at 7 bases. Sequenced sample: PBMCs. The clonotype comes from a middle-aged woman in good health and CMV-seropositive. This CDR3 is CATSTGQEIPNYGYTF. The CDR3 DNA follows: TGTGCCACCAGCACTGGACAGGAGATCCCTAACTATGGCTACACCTTC.